A selection of T cell receptor beta chains follows, all from one sample in a study of shared clonotypes between healthy human individuals. The repertoire was sequenced with immunoSEQ multiplex PCR; TCRdb's copy has only in-frame clones and lacks some. The sample has around 620,000 clones, approximately 95% seen once; the top ten hold over 0.1%. The sample was naive CD8+ T cells sorted from blood. The receptors come from a young woman in good health. The CDR3 runs from the conserved cysteine through the conserved F or W. A D gene is named only where the DNA matches it firmly. Clone size, where shown, is once, few, many, or a class for clones that have expanded.

d_call	v_call	clone_size	j_call	cdr3_aa	cdr3_nt
TRBD2	TRBV29-1	NA	TRBJ2-2	CSVESVSGSIGELFF	TGCAGCGTTGAAAGTGTTAGCGGGTCTATCGGGGAGCTGTTTTTT
TRBD1	TRBV7-6	once	TRBJ1-3	CASSPGQGVGNTIYF	TGTGCCAGCAGCCCGGGACAGGGGGTAGGAAACACCATATATTTT
NA	TRBV27	once	TRBJ1-2	CASRPVTCSYTF	TGTGCCAGCAGACCCGTGACCTGCAGCTACACCTTC
TRBD2	TRBV7-3	NA	TRBJ2-7	CASSSSGFSYEQYF	TGTGCCAGCAGCTCTAGCGGGTTCTCCTACGAGCAGTACTTC
NA	TRBV5-5	NA	TRBJ1-2	CASSPRDNYGYTF	TGTGCCAGCAGCCCGCGGGACAACTATGGCTACACCTTC
NA	TRBV6-1	NA	TRBJ2-7	CASSEGYRTRTYEQYF	TGTGCCAGCAGTGAAGGATACCGGACACGGACCTACGAGCAGTACTTC
TRBD1	TRBV27	once	TRBJ2-7	CASRTGNYEQYF	TGTGCCAGCAGGACAGGGAACTACGAGCAGTACTTC
NA	TRBV9	NA	TRBJ1-2	CASSTDQGSGYTF	TGTGCCAGCAGCACGGACCAAGGCAGTGGCTACACCTTC
NA	TRBV27	NA	TRBJ2-5	CASSLGLQETQYF	TGTGCCAGCAGTTTGGGGCTCCAAGAGACCCAGTACTTC
NA	TRBV19	NA	TRBJ2-3	CASSPTQRTSTDTQYF	TGTGCCAGTAGTCCAACACAACGAACTAGCACAGATACGCAGTATTTT
TRBD2	TRBV4-1	NA	TRBJ2-1	CASSLNSGFNNEQFF	TGCGCCAGCAGTTTGAATAGCGGGTTTAACAATGAGCAGTTCTTC
NA	TRBV28	NA	TRBJ1-1	CASRPTGRTEAFF	TGTGCCAGCAGACCAACAGGGCGAACTGAAGCTTTCTTT
NA	TRBV7-9	NA	TRBJ2-1	CASSLGDYSYNEQFF	TGTGCCAGCAGCTTAGGGGATTATTCCTACAATGAGCAGTTCTTC
TRBD1	TRBV6-1	NA	TRBJ2-7	CASSGGSNRGEQYF	TGTGCCAGCAGTGGGGGATCAAACAGGGGCGAGCAGTACTTC
TRBD1	TRBV19	NA	TRBJ2-1	CASAFGTGVYNEQFF	TGTGCCAGCGCCTTCGGGACAGGGGTCTACAATGAGCAGTTCTTC
NA	TRBV28	NA	TRBJ2-2	CASSHGLKGLAGELFF	TGTGCCAGCAGTCATGGCTTAAAGGGGTTGGCCGGGGAGCTGTTTTTT
TRBD1	TRBV28	NA	TRBJ2-7	CASSRTGGIDEQYF	TGTGCCAGCAGTAGGACAGGGGGAATTGACGAGCAGTACTTC
NA	TRBV27	NA	TRBJ2-7	CASSAGMGYEQYF	TGTGCCAGCAGTGCGGGGATGGGTTACGAGCAGTACTTC
TRBD2	TRBV2	few	TRBJ2-2	CATQINLAGNTGELFF	TGTGCCACCCAAATAAATCTAGCGGGGAACACCGGGGAGCTGTTTTTT
NA	TRBV28	NA	TRBJ2-6	CASSLTGVGANVLTF	TGTGCCAGCAGTTTAACGGGGGTTGGGGCCAACGTCCTGACTTTC
TRBD1	TRBV30	NA	TRBJ2-7	CAWSVYFEDRPYEQYF	TGTGCCTGGAGTGTATATTTTGAGGACAGGCCCTACGAGCAGTACTTC
NA	TRBV27	NA	TRBJ1-2	CASSLGMSGYTF	TGTGCCAGCAGTCTGGGAATGAGTGGCTACACCTTC
NA	TRBV19	few	TRBJ2-7	CASSMGDYYEQYF	TGTGCCAGTAGTATGGGGGATTACTACGAGCAGTACTTC
NA	TRBV10-1	once	TRBJ1-5	CDQLPRGVQPQHF	TGCGACCAGCTCCCAAGGGGGGTTCAGCCCCAGCATTTT
NA	TRBV28	few	TRBJ1-1	CASSLGTEAFF	TGTGCCAGCAGTTTGGGAACTGAAGCTTTCTTT
TRBD2	TRBV5-1	NA	TRBJ2-7	CATSLWGGTYEQYF	TGCGCCACCTCCCTGTGGGGGGGGACCTACGAGCAGTACTTC
TRBD1	TRBV7-9	NA	TRBJ1-4	CASSYRGRDEKLFF	TGTGCCAGCAGCTACAGGGGGCGCGATGAAAAACTGTTTTTT
NA	TRBV5-6	NA	TRBJ1-2	CASSLYDGYTF	TGTGCCAGCAGCTTGTATGACGGCTACACCTTC
NA	TRBV11-2	NA	TRBJ2-3	CASSFRRGTDTQYF	TGTGCCAGCAGCTTTCGGCGTGGCACAGATACGCAGTATTTT
NA	TRBV13	few	TRBJ1-1	CASSLGLAPEAFF	TGTGCCAGCAGCTTAGGCCTCGCCCCTGAAGCTTTCTTT
NA	TRBV28	NA	TRBJ2-7	CASRVSPRRPEQYF	TGTGCCAGCAGAGTTTCCCCCCGCCGGCCCGAGCAGTACTTC
TRBD1	TRBV7-8	NA	TRBJ1-2	CASSSAGQGNGYTF	TGTGCCAGCAGCTCCGCCGGACAGGGGAATGGCTACACCTTC
NA	TRBV6-5	NA	TRBJ2-7	CASMGRGDEQYF	TGTGCCAGCATGGGGCGGGGCGACGAGCAGTACTTC
NA	TRBV27	NA	TRBJ2-7	CASSLRTANEQYF	TGTGCCAGCAGTTTACGGACGGCAAACGAGCAGTACTTC
NA	TRBV15	NA	TRBJ2-5	CATSPMGETQYF	TGTGCCACCAGCCCAATGGGAGAGACCCAGTACTTC
NA	TRBV6-5	NA	TRBJ1-2	CASSYSSQSDGYTF	TGTGCCAGCAGTTACTCGAGTCAGAGCGACGGCTACACCTTC
NA	TRBV4-1	NA	TRBJ2-1	CASSPLRSRYEQFF	TGCGCCAGCAGCCCCCTTCGGAGTAGGTATGAGCAGTTCTTC
TRBD2	TRBV19	NA	TRBJ2-3	CASSTDPAGLGSRADTQYF	TGTGCCAGTAGTACGGACCCCGCGGGACTAGGTTCGCGCGCAGATACGCAGTATTTT
TRBD1	TRBV15	NA	TRBJ2-6	CATSRDRSGQGVGANVLTF	TGTGCCACCAGCAGAGATAGGTCGGGCCAGGGGGTCGGGGCCAACGTCCTGACTTTC
NA	TRBV19	NA	TRBJ2-7	CASSNGPAYEQYF	TGTGCCAGTAGCAACGGCCCGGCCTACGAGCAGTACTTC
NA	TRBV28	once	TRBJ1-2	CASSFSQGYGYTF	TGTGCCAGCAGTTTCAGCCAGGGTTATGGCTACACCTTC
TRBD1	TRBV7-9	NA	TRBJ1-1	CASRPTFSGTGDTEAFF	TGTGCCAGCAGACCCACATTTTCCGGGACAGGAGACACTGAAGCTTTCTTT
NA	TRBV18	NA	TRBJ1-5	CASSPLSGTDQPQHF	TGTGCCAGCTCACCCCTTTCTGGGACGGATCAGCCCCAGCATTTT
TRBD1	TRBV19	once	TRBJ1-2	CASSSSQGGIADGYTF	TGTGCCAGTAGTTCGTCCCAGGGGGGGATAGCTGATGGCTACACCTTC
NA	TRBV5-1	NA	TRBJ2-7	CASRGSHEQYF	TGCGCCAGCAGGGGCTCCCACGAGCAGTACTTC
NA	TRBV10-2	once	TRBJ2-5	CAAIERGQETQYF	TGCGCCGCTATTGAGAGAGGGCAAGAGACCCAGTACTTC
TRBD2	TRBV28	NA	TRBJ2-1	CASTLAGGGNEQFF	TGTGCCAGCACCTTAGCGGGAGGGGGAAATGAGCAGTTCTTC
TRBD1	TRBV9	NA	TRBJ1-2	CASSLTGTPNYGYTF	TGTGCCAGCAGCTTGACAGGGACCCCAAACTATGGCTACACCTTC
NA	TRBV28	NA	TRBJ2-7	CASSSARGRYYEQYF	TGTGCCAGCAGTTCGGCCAGGGGACGCTACTACGAGCAGTACTTC
NA	TRBV21-1	NA	TRBJ1-5	CASSKSKGGFNQPQHF	TGTGCCAGCAGCAAATCAAAGGGGGGTTTTAATCAGCCCCAGCATTTT
TRBD1	TRBV7-3	NA	TRBJ1-5	CASRQQRGTENQPQHF	TGTGCCAGCAGACAACAACGCGGGACAGAAAATCAGCCCCAGCATTTT